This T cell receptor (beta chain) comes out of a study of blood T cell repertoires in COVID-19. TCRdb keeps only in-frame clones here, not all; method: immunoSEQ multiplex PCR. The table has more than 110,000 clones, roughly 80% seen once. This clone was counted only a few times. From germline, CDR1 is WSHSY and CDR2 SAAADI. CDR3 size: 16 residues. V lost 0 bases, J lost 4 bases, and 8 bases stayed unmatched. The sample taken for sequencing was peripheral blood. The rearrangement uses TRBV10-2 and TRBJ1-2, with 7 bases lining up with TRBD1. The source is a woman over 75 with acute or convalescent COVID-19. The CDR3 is CASSESRGRRGYGYTF. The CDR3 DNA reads TGCGCCAGCAGTGAGTCGAGGGGGCGCAGGGGCTATGGCTACACCTTC.